The rows below give T cell receptor beta chains drawn from one sample of a study of STAT5B mutations in CD4+ large granular lymphocyte leukemia. TCRdb's copy holds only in-frame clones and misses some; the assay was immunoSEQ multiplex PCR. The data contain 30,000 to 40,000 clones, roughly 65% of them seen just once; the ten biggest clones take up 2.5% to 3%. Sequenced: CD4+ T cells from blood buffy coats. The receptor set was obtained from a human donor in good health. The CDR3 runs from the conserved cysteine through the conserved F or W. Fields, in order: V gene, J gene, clone size, D gene, CDR3 protein, CDR3 DNA. The D gene is left open where the match is weak. The size field is filled for only some rows; it gives once, few, many or a size class.

TRBV19	TRBJ2-1	-	-	CASRGVSAYNEQFF	TGTGCCAGTAGAGGGGTCTCCGCCTACAATGAGCAGTTCTTC
TRBV21-1	TRBJ1-1	once	-	CASSKAARVTTEAFF	TGTGCCAGCAGCAAAGCCGCCAGGGTTACAACTGAAGCTTTCTTT
TRBV2	TRBJ2-1	-	TRBD1	CASSGDRGVRQEQFF	TGTGCCAGCAGTGGGGACAGGGGAGTAAGACAGGAGCAGTTCTTC
TRBV27	TRBJ1-3	-	-	CASRPAVSGNTIYF	TGTGCCAGCAGGCCAGCGGTCTCTGGAAACACCATATATTTT
TRBV4-3	TRBJ2-2	-	-	CASSQQGPQASNTGELFF	TGCGCCAGCAGCCAACAAGGCCCCCAGGCGTCGAACACCGGGGAGCTGTTTTTT
TRBV6-5	TRBJ1-2	once	-	CASTGVGNYGYTF	TGTGCCAGCACCGGTGTGGGGAACTATGGCTACACCTTC
TRBV4-3	TRBJ2-7	once	TRBD1	CASSQARGDRGDEQYF	TGCGCCAGCAGCCAAGCAAGGGGGGACAGGGGTGACGAGCAGTACTTC
TRBV30	TRBJ1-6	-	-	CAWSSEILNSPLHF	TGTGCCTGGAGTTCAGAGATTCTTAATTCACCCCTCCACTTT
TRBV19	TRBJ2-6	-	-	CASSIGTTGANVLTF	TGTGCCAGTAGTATAGGGACCACTGGGGCCAACGTCCTGACTTTC
TRBV19	TRBJ1-4	once	TRBD1	CASSIGQGASEKLFF	TGTGCCAGTAGTATAGGACAGGGGGCGTCTGAAAAACTGTTTTTT
TRBV18	TRBJ2-2	few	-	CASSPYRENTGELFF	TGTGCCAGCTCACCTTACAGGGAAAACACCGGGGAGCTGTTTTTT
TRBV6-5	TRBJ1-5	few	-	CASRIQEYSNQPQHF	TGTGCCAGCAGAATACAGGAGTATAGCAATCAGCCCCAGCATTTT
TRBV28	TRBJ2-5	-	TRBD2	CASRDTLAGQETQYF	TGTGCCAGCAGGGACACGCTAGCGGGTCAAGAGACCCAGTACTTC
TRBV7-2	TRBJ2-6	-	-	CASSLWASGANVLTF	TGTGCCAGCAGCTTATGGGCCTCTGGGGCCAACGTCCTGACTTTC
TRBV5-1	TRBJ2-7	once	-	CASSLSSYEQYF	TGCGCCAGCAGCTTGTCCAGCTACGAGCAGTACTTC
TRBV6-5	TRBJ1-1	few	-	CASSYSVWAEAFF	TGTGCCAGCAGCTATTCCGTTTGGGCTGAAGCTTTCTTT
TRBV9	TRBJ2-5	-	-	CASSVLAERETQYF	TGTGCCAGCAGCGTTCTAGCAGAGCGAGAGACCCAGTACTTC
TRBV6-1	TRBJ1-6	-	TRBD1	CASSESSGTGGNSPLHF	TGTGCCAGCAGTGAATCCTCCGGGACAGGGGGCAACTCACCCCTCCACTTT
TRBV10-3	TRBJ1-1	-	-	CAISEIPDLEAFF	TGTGCCATCAGTGAAATTCCAGATCTGGAAGCTTTCTTT
TRBV6-5	TRBJ1-5	few	-	CASSSSGEPQHF	TGTGCCAGCAGTTCTTCAGGAGAGCCCCAGCATTTT
TRBV7-9	TRBJ1-6	-	-	CASREQVNSPLHF	TGTGCCAGCAGAGAACAGGTTAATTCACCCCTCCACTTT
TRBV7-9	TRBJ1-4	few	-	CASSLDSPTNEKLFF	TGTGCCAGCAGCTTAGATAGTCCAACTAATGAAAAACTGTTTTTT
TRBV30	TRBJ1-1	few	-	CAWSRGQLNTEAFF	TGTGCCTGGAGTAGGGGACAACTGAACACTGAAGCTTTCTTT